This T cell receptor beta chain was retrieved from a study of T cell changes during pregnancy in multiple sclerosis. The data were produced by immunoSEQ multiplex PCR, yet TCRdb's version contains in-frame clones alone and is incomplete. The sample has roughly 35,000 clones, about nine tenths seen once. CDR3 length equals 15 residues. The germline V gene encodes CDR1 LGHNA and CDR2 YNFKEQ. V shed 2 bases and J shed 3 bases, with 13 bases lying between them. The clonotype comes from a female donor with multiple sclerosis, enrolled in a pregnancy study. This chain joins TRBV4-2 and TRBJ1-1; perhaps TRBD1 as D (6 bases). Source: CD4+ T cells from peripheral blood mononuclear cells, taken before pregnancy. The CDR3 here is CASSQLQGIHTEAFF. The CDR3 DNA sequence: TGTGCCAGCAGCCAACTACAGGGTATACACACTGAAGCTTTCTTT.